This T cell receptor beta chain was sequenced for a study of blood T cell repertoires in COVID-19. Study-wide context: Samples taken during acute and convalescent COVID-19 were collected in the United States, Italy and Spain.

TCRdb's table, derived via immunoSEQ multiplex PCR, lists solely in-frame clones and lacks some. Of about 120,000 clones listed, roughly 80% are singletons. Germline trimming cut 8 bases from V and 1 base from J; bases unmatched to any gene: 6. The CDR3 loop spans 15 amino acids. Germline V CDR1 and CDR2: SNHLY, FYNNEI. This clonotype originated in a human donor in a cohort sampled during active COVID-19. The chain is built from TRBV2 and TRBJ2-5, with TRBD2 matching over 11 bases. Specimen: peripheral blood. The CDR3 loop is CASRLAGSPQETQYF. The CDR3 DNA sequence: TGTGCCAGCCGACTAGCGGGGTCACCCCAAGAGACCCAGTACTTC. Complete variable domain (other parts from reference TRBV2 and TRBJ2-5): EPEVTQTPSHQVTQMGQEVILRCVPISNHLYFYWYRQILGQKVEFLVSFYNNEISEKSEIFDDQFSVERPDGSNFTLKIRSTKLEDSAMYFCASRLAGSPQETQYFGPGTRLLVL.